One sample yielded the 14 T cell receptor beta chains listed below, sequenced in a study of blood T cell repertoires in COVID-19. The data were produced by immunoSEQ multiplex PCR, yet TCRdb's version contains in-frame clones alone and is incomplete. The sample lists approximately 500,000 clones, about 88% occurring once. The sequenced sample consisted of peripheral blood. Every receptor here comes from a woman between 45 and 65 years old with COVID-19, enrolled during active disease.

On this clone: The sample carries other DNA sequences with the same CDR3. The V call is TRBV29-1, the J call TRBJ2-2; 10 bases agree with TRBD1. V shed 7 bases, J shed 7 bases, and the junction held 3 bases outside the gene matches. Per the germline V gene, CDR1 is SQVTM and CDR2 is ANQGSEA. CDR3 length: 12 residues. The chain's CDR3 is CSAGQGIGELFF. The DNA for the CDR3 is TGCAGCGCGGGACAGGGGATCGGGGAGCTGTTTTTT.

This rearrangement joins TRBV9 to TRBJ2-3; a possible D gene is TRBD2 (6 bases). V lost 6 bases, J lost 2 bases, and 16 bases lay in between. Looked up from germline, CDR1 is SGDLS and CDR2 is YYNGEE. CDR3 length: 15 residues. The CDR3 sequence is CASNQDGGNTDTQYF. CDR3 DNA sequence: TGTGCCAGCAACCAGGACGGGGGAAACACAGATACGCAGTATTTT.

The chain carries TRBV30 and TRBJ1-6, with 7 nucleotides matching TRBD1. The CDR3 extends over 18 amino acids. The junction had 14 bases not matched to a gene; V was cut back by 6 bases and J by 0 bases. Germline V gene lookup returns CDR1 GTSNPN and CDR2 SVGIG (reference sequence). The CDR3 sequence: CACRRGSDRSSYNSPLHF. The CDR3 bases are TGTGCCTGCCGAAGGGGTTCGGACAGGAGCTCCTATAATTCACCCCTCCACTTT. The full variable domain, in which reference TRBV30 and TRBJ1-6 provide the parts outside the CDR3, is SQTIHQWPATLVQPVGSPLSLECTVEGTSNPNLYWYRQAAGRGLQLLFYSVGIGQISSEVPQNLSASRPQDRQFILSSKKLLLSDSGFYLCACRRGSDRSSYNSPLHFGNGTRLTVT.

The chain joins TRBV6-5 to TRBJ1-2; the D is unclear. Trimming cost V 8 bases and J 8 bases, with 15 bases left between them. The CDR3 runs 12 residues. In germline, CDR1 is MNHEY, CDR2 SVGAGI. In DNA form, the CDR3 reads TGTGCCAGCCTGAGTGAATTGCGCGGCTACACCTTC. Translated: CASLSELRGYTF.

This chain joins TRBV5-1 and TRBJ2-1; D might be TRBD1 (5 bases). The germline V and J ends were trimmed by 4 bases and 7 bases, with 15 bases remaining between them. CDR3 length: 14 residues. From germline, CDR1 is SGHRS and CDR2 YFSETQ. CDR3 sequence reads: CASSLGPARNEQFF. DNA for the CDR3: TGCGCCAGCAGCCTGGGGCCCGCTAGAAATGAGCAGTTCTTC. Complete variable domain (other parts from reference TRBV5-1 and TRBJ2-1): KAGVTQTPRYLIKTRGQQVTLSCSPISGHRSVSWYQQTPGQGLQFLFEYFSETQRNKGNFPGRFSGRQFSNSRSEMNVSTLELGDSALYLCASSLGPARNEQFFGPGTRLTVL.

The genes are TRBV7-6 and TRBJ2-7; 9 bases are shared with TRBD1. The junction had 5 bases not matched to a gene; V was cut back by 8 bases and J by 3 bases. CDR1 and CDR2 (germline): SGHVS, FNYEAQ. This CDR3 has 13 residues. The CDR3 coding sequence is TGTGCCAGCGGACAGGGGCCTTACTACGAGCAGTACTTC. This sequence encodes CASGQGPYYEQYF.

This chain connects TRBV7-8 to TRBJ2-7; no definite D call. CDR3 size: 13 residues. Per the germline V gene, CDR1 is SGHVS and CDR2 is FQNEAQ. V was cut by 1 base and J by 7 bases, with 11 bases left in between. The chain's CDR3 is CASSLVETWEQYF. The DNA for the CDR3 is TGTGCCAGCAGCTTAGTCGAAACTTGGGAGCAGTACTTC.

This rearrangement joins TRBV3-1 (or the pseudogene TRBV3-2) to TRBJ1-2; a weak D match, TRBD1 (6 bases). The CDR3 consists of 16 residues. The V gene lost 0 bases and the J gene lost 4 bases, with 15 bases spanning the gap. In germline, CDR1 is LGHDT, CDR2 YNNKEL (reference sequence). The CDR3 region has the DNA TGTGCCAGCAGCCAAGAGGGGGCCAGGGCTGGCTATGGCTACACCTTC. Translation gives CASSQEGARAGYGYTF.

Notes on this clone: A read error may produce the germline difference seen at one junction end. CDR3 sequence: CASSVDGFGGTYGNEQFF. CDR3 coding DNA: TGTGCCAGTAGTGTAGACGGGTTTGGGGGCACCTATGGGAATGAGCAGTTCTTC. This sequence joins TRBV19 and TRBJ2-1, with TRBD1 as a possible D gene (6 bases). The CDR3 length is 18 residues. Germline CDR1 LNHDA, CDR2 SQIVND (reference sequence).

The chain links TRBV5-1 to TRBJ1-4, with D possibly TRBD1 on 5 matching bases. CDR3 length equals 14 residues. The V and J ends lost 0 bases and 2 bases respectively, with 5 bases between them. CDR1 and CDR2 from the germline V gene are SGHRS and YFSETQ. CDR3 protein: CASSLGQTNEKLFF. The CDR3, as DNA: TGCGCCAGCAGCTTGGGACAGACTAATGAAAAACTGTTTTTT.

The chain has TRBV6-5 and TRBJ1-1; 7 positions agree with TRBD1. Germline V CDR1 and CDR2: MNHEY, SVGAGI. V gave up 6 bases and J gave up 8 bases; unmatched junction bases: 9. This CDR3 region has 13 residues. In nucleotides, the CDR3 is TGTGCCAGCAGCCTCGACAGGGCTCTCGAAGCTTTCTTT. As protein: CASSLDRALEAFF.

CDR3 in amino acids: CASSFTGTVGEQYF. The CDR3 DNA reads as TGTGCCAGCAGTTTTACCGGGACAGTGGGCGAGCAGTACTTC. This chain uses TRBV6-5 with TRBJ2-7; 7 positions agree with TRBD1. This CDR3 comprises 14 residues. After removal of 4 bases from V and 6 bases from J, the junction contained 9 bases not matched to a gene. Per germline, CDR1 MNHEY and CDR2 SVGAGI.

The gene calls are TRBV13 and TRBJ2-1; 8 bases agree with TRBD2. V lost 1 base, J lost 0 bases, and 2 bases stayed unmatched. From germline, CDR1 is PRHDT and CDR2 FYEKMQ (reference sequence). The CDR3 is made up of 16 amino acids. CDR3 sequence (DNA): TGTGCCAGCAGCTTAGAGCGGGAGAGCTCCTACAATGAGCAGTTCTTC. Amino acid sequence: CASSLERESSYNEQFF.

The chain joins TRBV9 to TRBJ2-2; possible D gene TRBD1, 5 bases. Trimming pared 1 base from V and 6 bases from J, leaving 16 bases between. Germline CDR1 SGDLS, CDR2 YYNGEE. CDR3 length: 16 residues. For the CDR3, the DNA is TGTGCCAGCAGCGTAAATCCAGGGATGGTGGCCGGGGAGCTGTTTTTT. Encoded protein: CASSVNPGMVAGELFF.